A selection of T cell receptor beta chains follows, all from one sample in a study of T cell responses to AZD1222 COVID-19 vaccine. Assay used: immunoSEQ multiplex PCR; TCRdb lists only in-frame clones, some missing. There are some 200,000 clones in the sample; approximately 93% occur only once, and about 3.5% lies in the top ten. This sample comprised peripheral blood, obtained 28 days after the second AZD1222 dose. These receptor sequences come from an adult who received the AZD1222 COVID-19 vaccine. Both conserved end residues are part of each CDR3. A D gene is named only where the DNA matches it firmly. Size is stated for part of the rows, as once, few or many counts, or as a class when the clone is expanded.

size | J | D | V | DNA | CDR3
NA | TRBJ2-3 | NA | TRBV11-3 | TGTGCCAGCAGCGCCAGACTAGGATCCACAGATACGCAGTATTTT | CASSARLGSTDTQYF
NA | TRBJ1-5 | TRBD1 | TRBV3-1/TRBV3-2 | TGTGCCAGCAGCCAAATGCGACAGGGACGGGATCAGCCCCAGCATTTT | CASSQMRQGRDQPQHF
NA | TRBJ1-5 | NA | TRBV19 | TGTGCCAGTAGTAAGCAAGTTTATAATCAGCCCCAGCATTTT | CASSKQVYNQPQHF
NA | TRBJ2-3 | NA | TRBV5-5 | TGTGCCAGCAGCTTGGAGGAGGAAAATACGCAGTATTTT | CASSLEEENTQYF
NA | TRBJ1-4 | NA | TRBV9 | TGTGCCAGCAGCGTACAGGGGTGGACGGGTGAAAAACTGTTTTTT | CASSVQGWTGEKLFF
NA | TRBJ1-1 | TRBD1 | TRBV5-4 | TGTGCCAGCAGCTTGGGGGGACAGGGCCTCAAGGGGACTGAAGCTTTCTTT | CASSLGGQGLKGTEAFF
NA | TRBJ1-4 | NA | TRBV7-9 | TGTGCCAGCAGCTCTACCCGCGGACGGACAACTAATGAAAAACTGTTTTTT | CASSSTRGRTTNEKLFF
NA | TRBJ2-1 | TRBD2 | TRBV28 | TGTGCCAGCAGTTTAGCAGCGGGGCCTTTCAGGGAGCAGTTCTTC | CASSLAAGPFREQFF
once | TRBJ2-7 | NA | TRBV9 | TGTGCCAGCAGCGTGTCCGCGACAGAGACTTACGAGCAGTACTTC | CASSVSATETYEQYF
NA | TRBJ2-1 | NA | TRBV14 | TGTGCCAGCAGCCAAGGAGTGGGGGGCTACAATGAGCAGTTCTTC | CASSQGVGGYNEQFF
NA | TRBJ2-2 | NA | TRBV4-3 | TGCGCCAGCAGCTTCGGACAGAACACCGGGGAGCTGTTTTTT | CASSFGQNTGELFF
NA | TRBJ2-7 | NA | TRBV28 | TGTGCCAGCAGTTTTTACGGTACCCGGGGGTACGAGCAGTACTTC | CASSFYGTRGYEQYF
NA | TRBJ1-1 | NA | TRBV19 | TGTGCCAGTAGTATAGGGGGGGGGATAATGAACACTGAAGCTTTCTTT | CASSIGGGIMNTEAFF
NA | TRBJ2-2 | NA | TRBV6-5 | TGTGCCAGCAGTTACTCGGGGTTGGCCGGGGAGCTGTTTTTT | CASSYSGLAGELFF